These 15 T cell receptor beta chains were all obtained from the same sample, sequenced in a study of beta chain features in type 1 diabetes. Study-wide points: People with Type 1 diabetes carried modestly yet significantly shorter TCRB CDR3s in all four CD4+ subsets.

Since all of the isolated RNA was reverse transcribed, expressed TCRB transcripts were what got sequenced. Libraries were prepared by immunoSEQ multiplex PCR; TCRdb keeps only in-frame clonotypes and omits some of them. The table lists over 650,000 clones, around 15% of them singletons, with roughly 0.04% in the top ten. These TCRs are of unknown antigen specificity. The sample comprised naive CD4+ T cells from blood. Receptor source: a man aged 18-30 years with type 1 diabetes.

The chain combines TRBV10-1 with TRBJ2-1; TRBD2 might be the D (5 bases). V lost 6 bases, J lost 12 bases, and 18 bases lay in between. Germline loops: CDR1 WNHNN, CDR2 SYGVQD (reference sequence). CDR3 length: 13 amino acids. The CDR3 nucleotides read TGCGCCAGCAGCGACCAAAATGCGAGGGTGCAGTTCTTC. This gives the protein CASSDQNARVQFF.

In this sample, this clone turned up a few times. The chain links TRBV25-1 to TRBJ2-7; possibly TRBD1 or TRBD2 for D (5 bases each). V lost 3 bases to trimming and J lost 6 bases, with 15 bases between them. The CDR3 covers 14 residues. Germline values: CDR1 MGHDK, CDR2 SYGVNS. The CDR3 spells CASSESPRGREQYF. DNA for the CDR3: TGTGCCAGCAGTGAGAGCCCAAGGGGACGCGAGCAGTACTTC.

This clone has only a few counts. This chain connects TRBV29-1 to TRBJ2-2; D gene unclear. Germline V CDR1 and CDR2: SQVTM, ANQGSEA. Trimming cost V 1 base and J 1 base, with 1 base left between them. The CDR3 sequence is 12 residues long. CDR3 in amino acids: CSVEVNTGELFF. CDR3 in DNA: TGCAGCGTTGAAGTGAACACCGGGGAGCTGTTTTTT.

In nucleotides, the CDR3 is TGTGCCAGTAGTATTCTCGCAACAGGGGCAGATACGCAGTATTTT. It yields the protein CASSILATGADTQYF. The chain has TRBV19 and TRBJ2-3; the match to TRBD1 covers 7 bases. Germline CDR1 is LNHDA and CDR2 is SQIVND (reference sequence). J was trimmed by 4 bases and V by 3 bases; bases with no gene match: 7. The CDR3 contains 15 residues.

This clone showed up just a few times. Different DNA sequences within this sample yield the same CDR3. The V call is TRBV30, the J call TRBJ2-7; D gene uncertain. V dropped 0 bases and J dropped 4 bases, with 4 bases sitting between them. The CDR3 contains 11 residues. The germline CDR1 and CDR2 sequences are GTSNPN and SVGIG (reference sequence). The CDR3 DNA reads TGTGCCTGGAGTGTCTTTTACGAGCAGTACTTC. This translates into CAWSVFYEQYF.

The V gene is TRBV30, the J gene TRBJ2-7; 9 nucleotides match TRBD1. CDR1 and CDR2 (germline): GTSNPN, SVGIG (reference sequence). There are 14 residues in the CDR3. Trimming cost V 4 bases and J 2 bases; bases outside gene matches: 6. The CDR3 reads CAWNSQGATYEQYF. CDR3 nucleotide sequence: TGTGCCTGGAATTCACAGGGGGCGACCTACGAGCAGTACTTC.

This clone was observed a few times. The J gene is TRBJ1-4, the V gene TRBV7-9; D is undetermined. With 5 bases removed from V and 7 bases from J, the gap between germline ends came to 17 bases. This CDR3 is 15 amino acids long. Germline V lookup: CDR1 SEHNR, CDR2 FQNEAQ (reference sequence). DNA for the CDR3: TGTGCCAGCAGCGGCACAGCAGCCCACGGTGAAAAACTGTTTTTT. Encoded protein: CASSGTAAHGEKLFF.

J is TRBJ1-5 and V is TRBV18, with 10 bases aligning to TRBD1. This CDR3 spans 16 amino acids. Per the germline V gene, CDR1 is KGHSH and CDR2 is LQKENI. V was clipped by 5 bases and J by 7 bases; unmatched bases: 11. The CDR3 loop is CASSTSTGGRGQPQHF. The CDR3 DNA reads as TGTGCCAGCTCAACCTCGACAGGGGGCCGCGGACAGCCCCAGCATTTT.

This clone was seen more than once but under ten times. The V call is TRBV30, the J call TRBJ2-3; D is perhaps TRBD1 (5 bases). With 1 base removed from V and 6 bases from J, the gap between germline ends came to 14 bases. Per germline, CDR1 GTSNPN and CDR2 SVGIG (reference sequence). CDR3 length equals 14 residues. CDR3 region: CAWSEGARADTQYF. In nucleotides, the CDR3 is TGTGCCTGGAGTGAAGGGGCACGGGCCGATACGCAGTATTTT.

This clone was picked up a small number of times. The DNA for the CDR3 is TGCGCCAGCAGCCTCGGGGAGGCCCAGTACTTC. Translation: CASSLGEAQYF. The V call is TRBV5-1, the J call TRBJ2-5, with D possibly being TRBD2 (6 bases). Trimming removed 4 bases from V and 9 bases from J, with 10 bases in between. This CDR3 is built from 11 residues. Germline CDR1 and CDR2: SGHRS and YFSETQ.

Concerning this clone: Different DNA sequences within this sample yield the same CDR3. This CDR3 reads CASSLRNEQFF. Written as DNA, the CDR3 is TGTGCCAGCAGCCTAAGGAATGAGCAGTTCTTC. This chain joins TRBV7-2 and TRBJ2-1; D gene uncertain. The germline V gene has CDR1 SGHTA and CDR2 FQGNSA. Trimming took off 5 bases at V and 7 bases at J, with 6 bases between the two ends. The CDR3 contains 11 residues.

This clone has a handful of counts. The V call is TRBV2, the J call TRBJ1-2; the D gene is possibly TRBD1 (5 bases). The CDR3 is 15 residues long. V was shortened by 3 bases and J by 1 base, with 12 bases between the two germline ends. Germline-derived CDR1 and CDR2 are SNHLY and FYNNEI. CDR3 loop: CASSDPGEVNYGYTF. The CDR3 bases are TGTGCCAGCAGTGACCCGGGGGAGGTTAACTATGGCTACACCTTC.

The rearrangement uses TRBV5-1 and TRBJ2-7; a possible D gene is TRBD1 (6 bases). CDR1 is SGHRS and CDR2 is YFSETQ in the germline V gene. Trimming left V 0 bases short and J 6 bases short, with 10 bases between. The CDR3 runs to 13 residues. In nucleotides, the CDR3 is TGCGCCAGCAGCTTGGACAGGGCTCGCGAGCAGTACTTC. Translation: CASSLDRAREQYF.

This clone was detected a few times. V is TRBV10-3 and J is TRBJ2-1; D uncertain. Germline CDR1 ENHRY, CDR2 SYGVKD. The length of the CDR3 is 13 residues. Trimming removed 4 bases at V and 5 bases at J, with 9 bases between. CDR3 residues: CAISGNQDNEQFF. CDR3 nucleotides: TGTGCCATCAGTGGTAACCAGGACAATGAGCAGTTCTTC.

CDR3 nucleotides: TGCGCCAGCAGTTTCCTGGCGGGACAGGGTAACGAGCAGTACTTC. As protein: CASSFLAGQGNEQYF. The chain uses TRBV5-1 and TRBJ2-7; TRBD1 matches at 9 bases. CDR3 size: 15 residues. Germline loops: CDR1 SGHRS, CDR2 YFSETQ. With V trimmed by 5 bases and J by 5 bases, 11 bases remained unmatched.